The text below deals with one T cell receptor (beta chain). Its target antigen remains unknown. No base-level quality is on record; no much larger clone is a single base apart. The High Capacity cDNA Reverse Transcription Kit was used to reverse transcribe all of the isolated RNA, meaning that expressed TCRB transcripts were what got sequenced. Deep immunoSEQ sequencing was performed on naive, central memory and regulatory T cell samples, with an average of around 3.5 million total reads per sample. Sorted cells were lysed in RLT buffer and RNA was extracted with DNase-treated RNeasy Micro or Mini kits, depending on cell number. Each cell subset was processed on its own to prevent cross-contamination, while patient and healthy donor samples were processed together. The immunoSEQ multiplex PCR was used to amplify TCRB sequences from cDNA, yielding 87-bp fragments that span the CDR3 region. Sequencing of the amplicons was performed on the Illumina HiSeq platform. Processing in the source paper ran as follows. Synthetic template baselines were used to correct PCR bias computationally, reads within Hamming distance 2 were collapsed together, and singletons that could not be merged were discarded. By aligning reads against IMGT, V, D and J genes, CDR3 length, and insertions or deletions at six rearrangement sites were assigned. Within each subset, clonotype counts were normalized to sorted cell number, and only after that were true diversity and Gini coefficients computed with the tcR R package. The overlap coefficient, calculated on TCRB nucleotide sequences, was used to quantify repertoire sharing. TCRdb limited this immuneACCESS table to in-frame rearrangements with V and J called. A share of clones is missing; checked studies link under half to unresolved V genes, and the rest is unexplained. V and J calls and clone size are copied from that table; D and trimming were computed from the DNA. This sample holds about 150,000 clones; approximately 8.4% were observed only once. The ten top clones hold 2.3% of the sample.

From each donor, a single peripheral blood sample of 100 to 150 mL on average was drawn into heparinised tubes. A BD FACSAria II and a panel including CD45RO, CCR7, CD25, CD127, CD95 and CD27 were used to sort naive, central memory, regulatory and stem cell-like memory CD4+ T cells. A purity above 98% was achieved for all sorted populations. PBMCs were isolated immediately by Lymphoprep density gradient centrifugation and stained directly without culture. To minimize batch effects, samples were stained and sorted in pairs, one healthy donor with one patient per experiment. This specimen comes from a study of beta chain features in type 1 diabetes (dated by TCRdb to 2017 to 2018). In the study overall: Patients and healthy donors did not differ in mean age, gender distribution, total cell number or subset yield. Across all samples, around 99 million sorted cells were examined, and cell number per subset correlated strongly with RNA yield. The study compared the TCRB repertoires of sorted circulating CD4+ T cell subsets in recently diagnosed type 1 diabetes patients with those in matched healthy donors. Naive and central memory subsets were obtained from all 30 or so donors, but regulatory and stem cell-like memory subsets were isolated from only 8 patients and about 8 healthy donors.

The CDR3 sequence holds 12 residues, the cysteine and phenylalanine included. Only the CDR3 DNA is retained, 36 bases long and in frame from the first base. V is cut by 5 bases and J by 5 bases, and the space between the germline ends is 7 bases. According to the germline V gene (reference sequence), CDR1 reads LNHDA and CDR2 reads SQIVND. The full study reports these points: Because cDNA was sequenced instead of genomic DNA, activated cells with high expression could be over-represented, although the groups did not differ in activation or CD3 levels. Fewer insertions and more nucleotide deletions at VDJ recombination sites were observed in patients with type 1 diabetes, implying thymic rearrangement abnormalities. PCR may preferentially amplify shorter templates, but because patient and control samples were amplified and corrected together, any resulting skew would affect both groups equally. In all four CD4+ subsets, TCRB CDR3 length was moderately but significantly shorter in type 1 diabetes patients. Naive, central memory and regulatory TCRB repertoires appeared to be more alike among patients than among healthy donors. Because small numbers of individuals were included in the HLA sub-analyses, any influence of HLA type on TCRB rearrangement was left unresolved.

The chain is made from TRBV19 and TRBJ1-5; no D gene can be assigned with confidence. The receptor was derived from a woman between 18 and 30 years old in good health. Material: central memory CD4+ T cells from blood. The CDR3 region: CASSGRDQPQHF. The DNA is TGTGCCAGTAGTGGTCGGGATCAGCCCCAGCATTTT.